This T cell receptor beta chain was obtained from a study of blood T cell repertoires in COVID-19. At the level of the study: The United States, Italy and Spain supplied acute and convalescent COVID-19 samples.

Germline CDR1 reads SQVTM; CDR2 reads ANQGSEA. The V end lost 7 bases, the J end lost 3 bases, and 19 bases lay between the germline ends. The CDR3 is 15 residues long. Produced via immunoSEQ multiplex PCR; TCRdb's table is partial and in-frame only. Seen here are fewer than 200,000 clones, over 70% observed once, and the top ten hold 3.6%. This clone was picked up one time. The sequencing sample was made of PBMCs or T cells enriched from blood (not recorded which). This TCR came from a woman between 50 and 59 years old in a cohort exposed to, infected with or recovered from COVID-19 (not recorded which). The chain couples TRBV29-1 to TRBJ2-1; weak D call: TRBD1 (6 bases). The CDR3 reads CSATDPEGHYNEQFF. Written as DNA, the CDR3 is TGCAGCGCGACGGACCCCGAGGGACACTACAATGAGCAGTTCTTC.